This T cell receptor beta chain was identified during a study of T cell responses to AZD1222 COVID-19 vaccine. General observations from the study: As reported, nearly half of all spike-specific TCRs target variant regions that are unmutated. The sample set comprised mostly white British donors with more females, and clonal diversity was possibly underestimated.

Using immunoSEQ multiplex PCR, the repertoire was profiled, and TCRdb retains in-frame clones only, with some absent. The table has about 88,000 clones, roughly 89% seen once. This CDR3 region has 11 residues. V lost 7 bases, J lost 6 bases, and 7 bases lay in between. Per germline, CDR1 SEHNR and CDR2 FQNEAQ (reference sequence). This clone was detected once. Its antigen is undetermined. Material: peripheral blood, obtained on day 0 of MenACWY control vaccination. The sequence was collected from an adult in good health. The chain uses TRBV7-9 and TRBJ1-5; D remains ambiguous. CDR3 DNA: TGTGCCAGCAATGAAGGTCAGCCCCAGCATTTT. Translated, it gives CASNEGQPQHF.